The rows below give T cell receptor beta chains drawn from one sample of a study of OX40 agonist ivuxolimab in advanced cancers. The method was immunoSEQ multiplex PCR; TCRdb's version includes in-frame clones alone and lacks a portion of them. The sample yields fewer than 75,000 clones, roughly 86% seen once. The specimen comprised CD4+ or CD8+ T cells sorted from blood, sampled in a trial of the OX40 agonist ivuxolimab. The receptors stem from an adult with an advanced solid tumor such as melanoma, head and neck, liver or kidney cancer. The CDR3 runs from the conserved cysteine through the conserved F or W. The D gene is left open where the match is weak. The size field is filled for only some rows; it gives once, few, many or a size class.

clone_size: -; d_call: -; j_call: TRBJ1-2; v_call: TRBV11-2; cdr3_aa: CASSLNMGPLYGYTF; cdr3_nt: TGTGCCAGCAGCTTAAACATGGGACCTCTATATGGCTACACCTTC
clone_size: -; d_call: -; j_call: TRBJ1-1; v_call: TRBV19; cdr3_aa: CASSHADRGRGMNTEAFF; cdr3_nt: TGTGCCAGTAGTCATGCCGACCGGGGCCGAGGGATGAACACTGAAGCTTTCTTT
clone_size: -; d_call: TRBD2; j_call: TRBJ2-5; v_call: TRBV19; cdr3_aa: CASKVLTSGQETQYF; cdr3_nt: TGTGCCAGTAAAGTCCTGACTAGCGGCCAAGAGACCCAGTACTTC
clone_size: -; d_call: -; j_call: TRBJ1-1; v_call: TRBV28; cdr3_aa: CASREHRGTEAFF; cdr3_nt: TGTGCCAGCCGGGAACATCGGGGCACTGAAGCTTTCTTT
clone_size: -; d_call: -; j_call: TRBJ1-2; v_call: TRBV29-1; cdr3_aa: CSVVEHGYTF; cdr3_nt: TGCAGCGTTGTGGAACATGGCTACACCTTC
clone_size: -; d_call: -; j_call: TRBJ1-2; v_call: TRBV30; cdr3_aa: CAWSRQTWEGYTF; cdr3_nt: TGTGCCTGGAGTAGGCAAACCTGGGAGGGCTACACCTTC
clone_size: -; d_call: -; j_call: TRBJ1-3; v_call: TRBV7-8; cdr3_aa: CASSLLGIGNTIYF; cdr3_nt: TGTGCCAGCAGCTTGCTCGGAATTGGAAACACCATATATTTT
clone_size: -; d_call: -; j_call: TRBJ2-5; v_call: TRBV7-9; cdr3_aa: CASKARYTQETQYF; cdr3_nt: TGTGCCAGCAAGGCCCGATACACCCAAGAGACCCAGTACTTC
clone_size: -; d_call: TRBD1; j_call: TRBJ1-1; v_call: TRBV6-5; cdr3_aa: CASRSGQGLSF; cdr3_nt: TGTGCCAGCAGGTCGGGACAGGGACTATCCTTT
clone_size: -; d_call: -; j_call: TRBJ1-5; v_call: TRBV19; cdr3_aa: CASGNLFVEVQPQHF; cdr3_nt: TGTGCCAGTGGTAACCTCTTCGTGGAGGTCCAGCCCCAGCATTTT
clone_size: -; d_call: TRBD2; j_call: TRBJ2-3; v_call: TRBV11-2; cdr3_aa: CASSSILAGGGTQYF; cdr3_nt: TGTGCCAGCAGCTCCATACTAGCGGGAGGAGGTACGCAGTATTTT
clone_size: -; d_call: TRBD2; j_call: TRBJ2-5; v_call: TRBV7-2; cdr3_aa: CASSLAASGGQETQYF; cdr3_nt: TGTGCCAGCAGCTTAGCTGCTAGCGGAGGGCAAGAGACCCAGTACTTC
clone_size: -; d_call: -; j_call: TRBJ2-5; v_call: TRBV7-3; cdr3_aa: CASSLMKEETQYF; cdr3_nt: TGTGCCAGCAGCTTAATGAAGGAAGAGACCCAGTACTTC
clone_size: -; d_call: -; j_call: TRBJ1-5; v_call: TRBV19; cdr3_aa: CASSAAGAIRAQPQHF; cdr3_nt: TGTGCCAGTAGTGCGGCAGGGGCTATCCGGGCCCAGCCCCAGCATTTT
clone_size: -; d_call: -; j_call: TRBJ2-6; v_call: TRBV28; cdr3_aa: CASRTSSGANVLTF; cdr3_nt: TGTGCCAGCAGGACAAGCTCTGGGGCCAACGTCCTGACTTTC
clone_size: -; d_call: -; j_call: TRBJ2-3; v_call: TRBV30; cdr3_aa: CAWRLGGGPVDTQYF; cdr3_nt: TGTGCCTGGAGGTTAGGGGGAGGGCCTGTAGATACGCAGTATTTT
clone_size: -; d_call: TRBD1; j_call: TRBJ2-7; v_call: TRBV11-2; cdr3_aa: CASSLTPETGAYEQYF; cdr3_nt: TGTGCCAGCAGCTTAACACCGGAGACAGGGGCCTACGAGCAGTACTTC
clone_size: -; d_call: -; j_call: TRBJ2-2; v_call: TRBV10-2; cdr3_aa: CASSKTGNTGELFF; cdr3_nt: TGCGCCAGCAGTAAGACAGGAAACACCGGGGAGCTGTTTTTT
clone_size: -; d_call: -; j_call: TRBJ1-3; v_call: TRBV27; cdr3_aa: CASSPMGPREGNTIYF; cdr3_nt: TGTGCCAGCAGTCCTATGGGACCTCGAGAAGGAAACACCATATATTTT
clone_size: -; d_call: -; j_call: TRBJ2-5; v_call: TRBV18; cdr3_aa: CASSRDQETQYF; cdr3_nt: TGTGCCAGCTCGCGCGATCAAGAGACCCAGTACTTC
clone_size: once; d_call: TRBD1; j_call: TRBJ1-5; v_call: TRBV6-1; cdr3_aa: CASGQGMGQPQHF; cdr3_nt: TGTGCCAGCGGACAGGGTATGGGTCAGCCCCAGCATTTT
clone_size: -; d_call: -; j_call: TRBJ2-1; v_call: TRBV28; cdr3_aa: CASSFIQGYEQFF; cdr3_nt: TGTGCCAGCAGTTTTATACAGGGATATGAGCAGTTCTTC
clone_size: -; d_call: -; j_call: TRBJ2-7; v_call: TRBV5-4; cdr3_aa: CASSRDNSDEQYF; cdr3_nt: TGTGCCAGCAGTCGGGACAATTCGGACGAGCAGTACTTC
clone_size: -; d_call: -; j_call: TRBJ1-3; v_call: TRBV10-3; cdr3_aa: CAISAGLGFSGNTIYF; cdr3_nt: TGTGCCATCAGTGCGGGACTAGGCTTCTCTGGAAACACCATATATTTT
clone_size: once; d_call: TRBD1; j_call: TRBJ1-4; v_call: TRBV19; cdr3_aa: CASTPGTGDEKLFF; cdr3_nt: TGTGCCAGTACCCCAGGGACAGGGGATGAAAAACTGTTTTTT
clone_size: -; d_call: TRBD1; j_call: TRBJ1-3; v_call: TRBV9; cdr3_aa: CASSLGGVSGNTIYF; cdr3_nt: TGTGCCAGCAGCCTAGGGGGCGTCTCTGGAAACACCATATATTTT
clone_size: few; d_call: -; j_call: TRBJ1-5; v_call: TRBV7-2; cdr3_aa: CASSLESNQPQHF; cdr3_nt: TGTGCCAGCAGCTTAGAAAGCAATCAGCCCCAGCATTTT
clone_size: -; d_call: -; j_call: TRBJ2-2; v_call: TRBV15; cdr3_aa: CATSRAAPGHRTNTGELFF; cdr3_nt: TGTGCCACCAGCAGAGCGGCACCGGGACATCGAACTAACACCGGGGAGCTGTTTTTT
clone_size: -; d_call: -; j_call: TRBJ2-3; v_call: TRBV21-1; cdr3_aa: CASSKDYTGASTDTQYF; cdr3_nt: TGTGCCAGCAGCAAAGACTACACAGGGGCGAGCACAGATACGCAGTATTTT
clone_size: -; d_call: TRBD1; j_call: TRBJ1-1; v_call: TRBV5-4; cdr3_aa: CASSFFATGRTEAFF; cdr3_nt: TGTGCCAGCAGCTTTTTCGCGACAGGGCGTACTGAAGCTTTCTTT
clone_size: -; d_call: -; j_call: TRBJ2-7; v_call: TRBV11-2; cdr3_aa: CASSLGWESYEQYF; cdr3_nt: TGTGCCAGCAGCTTAGGATGGGAATCCTACGAGCAGTACTTC
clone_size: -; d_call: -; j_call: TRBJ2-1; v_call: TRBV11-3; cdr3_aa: CASSLNVGSYNEQFF; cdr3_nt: TGTGCCAGCAGCTTAAATGTTGGATCCTACAATGAGCAGTTCTTC
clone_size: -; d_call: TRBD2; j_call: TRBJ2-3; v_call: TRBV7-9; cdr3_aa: CASSPRTRSDADTQYF; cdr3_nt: TGTGCCAGCAGCCCCCGGACTAGGTCTGATGCAGATACGCAGTATTTT
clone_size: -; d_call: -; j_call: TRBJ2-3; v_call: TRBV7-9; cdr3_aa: CASSLNADHTQYF; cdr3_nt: TGTGCCAGCAGCTTAAACGCAGACCATACGCAGTATTTT
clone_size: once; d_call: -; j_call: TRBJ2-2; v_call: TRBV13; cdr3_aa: CASSQDPRGFNTGELFF; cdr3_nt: TGTGCCAGCAGCCAGGATCCCAGAGGCTTTAACACCGGGGAGCTGTTTTTT
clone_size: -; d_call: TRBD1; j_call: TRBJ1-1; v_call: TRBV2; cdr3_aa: CASSLQGRGPEAFF; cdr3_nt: TGTGCCAGCAGCCTCCAGGGCAGGGGGCCTGAAGCTTTCTTT
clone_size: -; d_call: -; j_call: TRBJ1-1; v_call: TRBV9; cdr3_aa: CASSVTGAMNTEAFF; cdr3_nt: TGTGCCAGCAGCGTCACGGGAGCCATGAACACTGAAGCTTTCTTT
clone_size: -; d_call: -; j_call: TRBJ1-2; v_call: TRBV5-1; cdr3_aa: CASSYGGWGQVGGYTF; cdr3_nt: TGCGCCAGCAGCTACGGGGGTTGGGGCCAGGTTGGCGGCTACACCTTC
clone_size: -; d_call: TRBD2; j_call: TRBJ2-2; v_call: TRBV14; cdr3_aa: CASSSTSGRDLNTGELFF; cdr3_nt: TGTGCCAGCAGCTCGACTAGCGGGAGGGATCTGAACACCGGGGAGCTGTTTTTT